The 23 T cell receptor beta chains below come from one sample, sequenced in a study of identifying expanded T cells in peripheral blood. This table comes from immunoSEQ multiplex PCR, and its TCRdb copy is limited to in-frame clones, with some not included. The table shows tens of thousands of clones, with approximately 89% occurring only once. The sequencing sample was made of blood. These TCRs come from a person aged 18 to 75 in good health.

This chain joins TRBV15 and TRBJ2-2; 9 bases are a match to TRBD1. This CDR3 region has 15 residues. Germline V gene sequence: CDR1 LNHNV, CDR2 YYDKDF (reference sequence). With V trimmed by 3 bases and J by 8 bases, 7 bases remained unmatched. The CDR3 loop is CATSSRDREFGELFF. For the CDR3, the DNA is TGTGCCACCAGCAGCCGGGACAGGGAATTTGGGGAGCTGTTTTTT.

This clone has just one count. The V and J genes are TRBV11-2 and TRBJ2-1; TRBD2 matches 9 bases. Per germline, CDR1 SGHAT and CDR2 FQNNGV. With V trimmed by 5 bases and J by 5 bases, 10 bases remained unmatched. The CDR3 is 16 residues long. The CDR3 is CASSPTLAGTNNEQFF. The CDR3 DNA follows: TGTGCCAGCAGCCCCACGCTAGCGGGGACTAACAATGAGCAGTTCTTC.

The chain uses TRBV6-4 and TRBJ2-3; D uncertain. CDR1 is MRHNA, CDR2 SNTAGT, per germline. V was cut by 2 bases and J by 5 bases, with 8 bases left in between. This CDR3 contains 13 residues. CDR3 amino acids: CASSDRARDTQYF. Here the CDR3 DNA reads TGTGCCAGCAGTGACAGAGCTCGAGATACGCAGTATTTT.

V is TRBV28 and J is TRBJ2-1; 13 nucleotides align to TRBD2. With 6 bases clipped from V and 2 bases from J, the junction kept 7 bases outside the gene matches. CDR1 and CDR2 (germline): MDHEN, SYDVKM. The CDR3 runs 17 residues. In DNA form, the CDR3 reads TGTGCCAGCAGGAGGACTAGCGGGAGCCGCACCTACAATGAGCAGTTCTTC. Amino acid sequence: CASRRTSGSRTYNEQFF.

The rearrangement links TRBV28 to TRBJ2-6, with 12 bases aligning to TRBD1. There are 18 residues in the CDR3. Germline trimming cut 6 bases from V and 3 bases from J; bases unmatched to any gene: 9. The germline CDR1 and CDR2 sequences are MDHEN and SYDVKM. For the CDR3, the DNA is TGTGCCAGCAGCTATGCCGGGACAGGGGGCTTTGGGGCCAACGTCCTGACTTTC. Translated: CASSYAGTGGFGANVLTF.

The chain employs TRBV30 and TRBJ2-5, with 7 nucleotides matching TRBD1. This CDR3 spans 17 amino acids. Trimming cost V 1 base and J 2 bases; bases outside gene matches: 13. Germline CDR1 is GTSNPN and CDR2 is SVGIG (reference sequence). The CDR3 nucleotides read TGTGCCTGGAGTGATAAATTGCCGGGACAGCTTCAAGAGACCCAGTACTTC. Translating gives CAWSDKLPGQLQETQYF.

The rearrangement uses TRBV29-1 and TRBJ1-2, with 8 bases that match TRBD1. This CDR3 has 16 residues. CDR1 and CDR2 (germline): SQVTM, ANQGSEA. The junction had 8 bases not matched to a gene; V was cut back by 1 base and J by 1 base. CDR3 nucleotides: TGCAGCGTTGAAGGGTTGACAGGGGCACGTAACTATGGCTACACCTTC. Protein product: CSVEGLTGARNYGYTF.

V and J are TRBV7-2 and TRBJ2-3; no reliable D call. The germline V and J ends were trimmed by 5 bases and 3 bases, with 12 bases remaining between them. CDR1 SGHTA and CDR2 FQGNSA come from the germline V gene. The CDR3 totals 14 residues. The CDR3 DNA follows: TGTGCCAGCAGCCCGACCTGGGGTACAGATACGCAGTATTTT. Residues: CASSPTWGTDTQYF.

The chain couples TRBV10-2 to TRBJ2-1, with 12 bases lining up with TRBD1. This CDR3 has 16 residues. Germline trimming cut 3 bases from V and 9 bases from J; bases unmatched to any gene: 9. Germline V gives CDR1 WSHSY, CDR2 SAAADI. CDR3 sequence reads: CASSDPGQGARSEQFF. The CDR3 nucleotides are TGCGCCAGCAGTGACCCGGGACAGGGGGCGCGGAGTGAGCAGTTCTTC.

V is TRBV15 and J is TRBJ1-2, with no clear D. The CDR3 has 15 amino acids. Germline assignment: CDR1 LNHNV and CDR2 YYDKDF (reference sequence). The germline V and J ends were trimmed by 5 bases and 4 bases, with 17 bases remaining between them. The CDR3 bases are TGTGCCACCAGCGAAACTCCCTCGACCGGCTATGGCTACACCTTC. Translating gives CATSETPSTGYGYTF.

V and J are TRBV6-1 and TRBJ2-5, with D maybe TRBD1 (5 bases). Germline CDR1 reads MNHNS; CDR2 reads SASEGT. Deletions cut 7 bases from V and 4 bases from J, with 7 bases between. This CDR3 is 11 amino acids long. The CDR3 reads CASKGLETQYF. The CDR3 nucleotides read TGTGCCAGCAAGGGGTTAGAGACCCAGTACTTC.

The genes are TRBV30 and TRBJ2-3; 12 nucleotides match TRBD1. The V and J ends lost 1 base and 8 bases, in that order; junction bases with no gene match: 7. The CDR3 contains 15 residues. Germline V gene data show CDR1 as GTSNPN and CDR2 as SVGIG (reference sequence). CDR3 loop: CAWSAGTGGGGTQYF. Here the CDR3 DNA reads TGTGCCTGGAGTGCCGGGACAGGGGGCGGAGGTACGCAGTATTTT.

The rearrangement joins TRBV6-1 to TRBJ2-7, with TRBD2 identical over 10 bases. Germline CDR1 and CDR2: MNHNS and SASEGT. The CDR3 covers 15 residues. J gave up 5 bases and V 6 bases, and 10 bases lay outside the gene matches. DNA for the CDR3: TGTGCCAGCAGCCGAGCTAGCGGGAGCACGGACGAGCAGTACTTC. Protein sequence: CASSRASGSTDEQYF.

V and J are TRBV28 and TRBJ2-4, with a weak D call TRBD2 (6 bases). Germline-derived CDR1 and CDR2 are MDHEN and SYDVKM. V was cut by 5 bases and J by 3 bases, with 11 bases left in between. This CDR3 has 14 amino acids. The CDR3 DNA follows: TGTGCCAGCAGTCAACAGGAGGGCAAAAACATTCAGTACTTC. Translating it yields CASSQQEGKNIQYF.

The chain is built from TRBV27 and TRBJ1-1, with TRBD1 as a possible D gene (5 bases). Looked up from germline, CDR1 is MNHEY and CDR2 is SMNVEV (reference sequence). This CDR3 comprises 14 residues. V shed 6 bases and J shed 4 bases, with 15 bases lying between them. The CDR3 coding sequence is TGTGCCAGCAGCCGCATTGGGGGAAGCACTGAAGCTTTCTTT. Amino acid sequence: CASSRIGGSTEAFF.

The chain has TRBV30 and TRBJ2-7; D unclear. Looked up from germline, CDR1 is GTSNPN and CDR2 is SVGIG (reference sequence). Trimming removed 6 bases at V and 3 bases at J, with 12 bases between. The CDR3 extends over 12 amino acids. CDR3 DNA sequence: TGTGCCTGTACCGACCCGTTCTACGAGCAGTACTTC. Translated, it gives CACTDPFYEQYF.

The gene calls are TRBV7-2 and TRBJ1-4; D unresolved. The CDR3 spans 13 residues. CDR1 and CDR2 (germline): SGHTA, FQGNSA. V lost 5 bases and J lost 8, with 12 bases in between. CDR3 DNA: TGTGCCAGCAGCCCTGGAATATACGAAAAACTGTTTTTT. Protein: CASSPGIYEKLFF.

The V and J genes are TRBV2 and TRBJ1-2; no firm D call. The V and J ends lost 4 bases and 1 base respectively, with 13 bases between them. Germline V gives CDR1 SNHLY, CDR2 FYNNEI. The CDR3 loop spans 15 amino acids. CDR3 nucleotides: TGTGCCAGCAGTGGGACTTCGGGATTTAACTATGGCTACACCTTC. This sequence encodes CASSGTSGFNYGYTF.

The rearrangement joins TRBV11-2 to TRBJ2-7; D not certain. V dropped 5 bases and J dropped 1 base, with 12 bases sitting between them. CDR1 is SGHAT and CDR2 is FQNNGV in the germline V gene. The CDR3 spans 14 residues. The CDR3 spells CASSPFPRSYEQYF. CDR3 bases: TGTGCCAGCAGCCCCTTCCCCCGATCCTACGAGCAGTACTTC.

CDR3 region: CASSGTSGRETQYF. DNA of the CDR3: TGTGCCAGCAGTGGGACTAGCGGGAGGGAGACCCAGTACTTC. This chain connects TRBV2 to TRBJ2-5, with 14 bases aligning to TRBD2. V trimming: 4 bases; J trimming: 5 bases; junction bases outside the gene matches: 0. The CDR3 loop spans 14 amino acids. Germline-derived CDR1 and CDR2 are SNHLY and FYNNEI.

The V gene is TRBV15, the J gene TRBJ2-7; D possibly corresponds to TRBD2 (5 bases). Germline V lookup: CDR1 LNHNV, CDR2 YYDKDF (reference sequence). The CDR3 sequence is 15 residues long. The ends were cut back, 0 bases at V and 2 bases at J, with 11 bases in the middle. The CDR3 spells CATSRDNEGPYEQYF. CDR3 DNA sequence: TGTGCCACCAGCAGAGATAACGAGGGCCCCTACGAGCAGTACTTC.

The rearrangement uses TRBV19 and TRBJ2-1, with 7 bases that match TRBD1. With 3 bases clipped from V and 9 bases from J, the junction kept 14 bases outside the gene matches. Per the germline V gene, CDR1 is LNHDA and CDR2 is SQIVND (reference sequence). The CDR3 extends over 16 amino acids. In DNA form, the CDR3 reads TGTGCCAGTAGTATCGGGGACAGTCTTGGGTTCGGTGAGCAGTTCTTC. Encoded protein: CASSIGDSLGFGEQFF. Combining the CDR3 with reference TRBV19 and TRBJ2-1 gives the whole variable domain DGGITQSPKYLFRKEGQNVTLSCEQNLNHDAMYWYRQDPGQGLRLIYYSQIVNDFQKGDIAEGYSVSREKKESFPLTVTSAQKNPTAFYLCASSIGDSLGFGEQFFGPGTRLTVL.

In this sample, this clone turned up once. The CDR3 DNA follows: TGTGCCAGTAGTTATAGCGGGGAGGCAGATACGCAGTATTTT. This translates into CASSYSGEADTQYF. The chain recombines TRBV19 with TRBJ2-3; TRBD2 aligns across 8 bases. The CDR3 length is 14 residues. Germline V gene sequence: CDR1 LNHDA, CDR2 SQIVND (reference sequence). Trimming removed 5 bases from V and 4 bases from J; junction bases left unmatched: 5.